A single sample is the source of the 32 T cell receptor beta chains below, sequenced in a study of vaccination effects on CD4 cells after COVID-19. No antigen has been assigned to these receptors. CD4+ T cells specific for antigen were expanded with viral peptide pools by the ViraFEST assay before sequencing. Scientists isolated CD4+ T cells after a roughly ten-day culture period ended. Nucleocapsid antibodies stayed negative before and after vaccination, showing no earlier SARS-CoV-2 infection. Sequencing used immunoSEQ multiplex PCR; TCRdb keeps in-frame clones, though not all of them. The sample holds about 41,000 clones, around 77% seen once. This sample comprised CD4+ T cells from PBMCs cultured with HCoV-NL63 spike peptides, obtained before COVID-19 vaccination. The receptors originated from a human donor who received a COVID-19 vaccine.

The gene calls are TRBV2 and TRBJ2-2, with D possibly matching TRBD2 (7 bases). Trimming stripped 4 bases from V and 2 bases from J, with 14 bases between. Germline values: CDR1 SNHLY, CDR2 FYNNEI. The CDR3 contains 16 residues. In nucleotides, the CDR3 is TGTGCCAGCAGTGGGGTGGGCGGGGGCAACACCGGGGAGCTGTTTTTT. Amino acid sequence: CASSGVGGGNTGELFF. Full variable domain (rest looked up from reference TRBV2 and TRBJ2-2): EPEVTQTPSHQVTQMGQEVILRCVPISNHLYFYWYRQILGQKVEFLVSFYNNEISEKSEIFDDQFSVERPDGSNFTLKIRSTKLEDSAMYFCASSGVGGGNTGELFFGEGSRLTVL.

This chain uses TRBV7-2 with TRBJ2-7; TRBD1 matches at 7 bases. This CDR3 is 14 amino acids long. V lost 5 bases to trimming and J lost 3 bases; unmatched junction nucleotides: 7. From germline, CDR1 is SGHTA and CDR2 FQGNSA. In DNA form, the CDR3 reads TGTGCCAGCAGCCCAGACAGGGTAGGCTACGAGCAGTACGTC. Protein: CASSPDRVGYEQYV.

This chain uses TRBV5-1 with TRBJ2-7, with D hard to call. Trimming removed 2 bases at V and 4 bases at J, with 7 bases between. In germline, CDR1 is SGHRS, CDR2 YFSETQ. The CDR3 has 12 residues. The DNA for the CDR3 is TGCGCCAGCAGCTTCGACGGGTACGAGCAGTACGTC. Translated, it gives CASSFDGYEQYV.

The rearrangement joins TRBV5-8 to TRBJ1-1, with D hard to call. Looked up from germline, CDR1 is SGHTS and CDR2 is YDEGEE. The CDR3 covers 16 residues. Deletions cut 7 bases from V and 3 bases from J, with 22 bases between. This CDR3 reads CASPTPPGSWDTEAFF. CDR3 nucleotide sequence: TGTGCCAGCCCCACCCCTCCTGGGTCGTGGGACACTGAAGCTTTCTTT.

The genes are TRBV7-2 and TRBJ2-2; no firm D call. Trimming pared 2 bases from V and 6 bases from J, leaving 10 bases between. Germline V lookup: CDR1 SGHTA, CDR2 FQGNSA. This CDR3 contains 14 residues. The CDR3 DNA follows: TGTGCCAGCAGCTTAATCCGGGCGGCCGGGGAGCTGTTTTTT. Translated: CASSLIRAAGELFF. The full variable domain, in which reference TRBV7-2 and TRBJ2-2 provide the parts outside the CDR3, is GAGVSQSPSNKVTEKGKDVELRCDPISGHTALYWYRQSLGQGLEFLIYFQGNSAPDKSGLPSDRFSAERTGGSVSTLTIQRTQQEDSAVYLCASSLIRAAGELFFGEGSRLTVL.

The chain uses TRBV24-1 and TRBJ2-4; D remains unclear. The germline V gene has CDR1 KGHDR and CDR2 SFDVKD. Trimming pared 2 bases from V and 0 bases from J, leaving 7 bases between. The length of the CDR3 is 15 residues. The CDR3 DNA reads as TGTGCCACCAGTGATTCACACGTAGCCAAAAACATTCAGTACTTC. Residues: CATSDSHVAKNIQYF.

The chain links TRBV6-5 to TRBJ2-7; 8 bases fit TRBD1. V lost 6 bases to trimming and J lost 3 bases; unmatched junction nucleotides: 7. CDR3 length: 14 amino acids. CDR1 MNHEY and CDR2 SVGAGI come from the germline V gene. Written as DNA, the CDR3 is TGTGCCAGCAGACCTCGACAGGGGTTCTACGAGCAGTACGTC. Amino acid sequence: CASRPRQGFYEQYV.

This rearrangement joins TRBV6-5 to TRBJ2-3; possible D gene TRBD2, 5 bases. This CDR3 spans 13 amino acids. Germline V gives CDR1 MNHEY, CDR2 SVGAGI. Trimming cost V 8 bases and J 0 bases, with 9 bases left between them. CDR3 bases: TGTGCCAGCGAAGCGGCTAGCACAGATACGCAGTATTTT. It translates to CASEAASTDTQYF.

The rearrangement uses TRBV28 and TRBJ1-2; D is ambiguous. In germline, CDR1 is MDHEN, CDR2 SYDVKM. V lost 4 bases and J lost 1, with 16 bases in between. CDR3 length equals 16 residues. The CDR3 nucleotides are TGTGCCAGCAGTTCCCTCTCTTCCTTGGGTAACTATGGCTACACCTTC. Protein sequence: CASSSLSSLGNYGYTF.

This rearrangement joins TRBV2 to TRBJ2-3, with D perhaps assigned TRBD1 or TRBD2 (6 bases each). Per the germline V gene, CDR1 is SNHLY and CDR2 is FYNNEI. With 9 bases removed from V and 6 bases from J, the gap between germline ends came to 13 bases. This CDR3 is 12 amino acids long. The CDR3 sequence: CARQGGGDTQYF. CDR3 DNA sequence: TGTGCCAGACAGGGAGGAGGGGATACGCAGTATTTT. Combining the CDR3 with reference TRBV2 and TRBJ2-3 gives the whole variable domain EPEVTQTPSHQVTQMGQEVILRCVPISNHLYFYWYRQILGQKVEFLVSFYNNEISEKSEIFDDQFSVERPDGSNFTLKIRSTKLEDSAMYFCARQGGGDTQYFGPGTRLTVL.

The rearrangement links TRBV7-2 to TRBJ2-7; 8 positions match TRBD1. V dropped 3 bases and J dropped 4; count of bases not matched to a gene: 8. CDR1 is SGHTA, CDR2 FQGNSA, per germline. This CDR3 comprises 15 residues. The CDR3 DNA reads TGTGCCAGCAGCTTGAAAGGACAGGGTCTTTACGAGCAGTACGTC. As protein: CASSLKGQGLYEQYV.

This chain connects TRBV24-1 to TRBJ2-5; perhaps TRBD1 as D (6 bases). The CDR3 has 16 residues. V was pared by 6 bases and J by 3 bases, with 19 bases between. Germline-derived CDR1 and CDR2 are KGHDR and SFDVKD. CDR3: CATSNPQGLRKETQYF. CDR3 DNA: TGTGCCACCAGTAACCCACAGGGATTGCGCAAAGAGACCCAGTACTTC.

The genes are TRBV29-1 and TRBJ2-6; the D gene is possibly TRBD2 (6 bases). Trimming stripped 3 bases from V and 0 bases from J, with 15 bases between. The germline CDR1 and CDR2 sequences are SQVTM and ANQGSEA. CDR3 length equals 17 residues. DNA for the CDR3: TGCAGCGTTGACTCCGGGACTGGGAGCTCTGGGGCCAACGTCCTGACTTTC. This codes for CSVDSGTGSSGANVLTF.

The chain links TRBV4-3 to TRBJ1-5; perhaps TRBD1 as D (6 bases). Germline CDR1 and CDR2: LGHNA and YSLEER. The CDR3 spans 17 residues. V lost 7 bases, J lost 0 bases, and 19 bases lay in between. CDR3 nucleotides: TGCGCCAGCATCCGGATGGGGGACAAGTATAGCAATCAGCCCCAGCATTTT. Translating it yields CASIRMGDKYSNQPQHF.

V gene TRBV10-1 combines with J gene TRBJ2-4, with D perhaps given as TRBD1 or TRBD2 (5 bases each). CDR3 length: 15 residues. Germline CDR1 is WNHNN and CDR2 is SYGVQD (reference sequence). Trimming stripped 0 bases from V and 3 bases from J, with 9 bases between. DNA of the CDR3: TGCGCCAGCAGTGAGTCAGGGGCGGGCAAAAACATTCAGTACTTC. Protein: CASSESGAGKNIQYF.

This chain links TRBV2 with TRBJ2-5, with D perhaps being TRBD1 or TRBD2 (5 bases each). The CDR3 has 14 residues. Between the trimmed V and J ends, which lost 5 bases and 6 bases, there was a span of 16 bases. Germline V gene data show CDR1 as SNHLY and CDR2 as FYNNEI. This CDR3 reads CASSTGTIGKTQYF. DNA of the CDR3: TGTGCCAGCAGTACCGGGACGATCGGAAAGACCCAGTACTTC.

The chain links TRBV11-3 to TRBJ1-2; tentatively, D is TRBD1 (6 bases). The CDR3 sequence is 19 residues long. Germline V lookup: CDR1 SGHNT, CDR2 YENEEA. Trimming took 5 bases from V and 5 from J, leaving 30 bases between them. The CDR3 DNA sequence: TGTGCCAGCAGCCACTTAATGTGGACAGCGAAGCGGGGTTCTTATGGCTACACCTTC. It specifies CASSHLMWTAKRGSYGYTF.

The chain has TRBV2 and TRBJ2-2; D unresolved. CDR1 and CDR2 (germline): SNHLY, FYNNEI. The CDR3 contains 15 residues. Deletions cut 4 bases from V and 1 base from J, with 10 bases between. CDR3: CASSGNTMNTGELFF. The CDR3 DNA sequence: TGTGCCAGCAGTGGTAATACCATGAACACCGGGGAGCTGTTTTTT.

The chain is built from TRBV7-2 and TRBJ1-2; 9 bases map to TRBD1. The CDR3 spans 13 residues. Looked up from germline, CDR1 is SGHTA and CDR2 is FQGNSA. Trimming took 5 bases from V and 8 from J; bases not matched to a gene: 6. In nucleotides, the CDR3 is TGTGCCAGCAGCCCGGGACAGGGTAGAGGCTACACCTTC. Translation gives CASSPGQGRGYTF.

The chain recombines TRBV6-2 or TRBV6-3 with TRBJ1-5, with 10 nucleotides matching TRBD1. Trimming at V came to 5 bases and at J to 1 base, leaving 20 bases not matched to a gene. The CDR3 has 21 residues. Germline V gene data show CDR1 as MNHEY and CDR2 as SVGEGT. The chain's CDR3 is CASSPLQRTGGLAESNQPQHF. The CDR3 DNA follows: TGTGCCAGCAGTCCCCTCCAAAGGACAGGGGGACTTGCGGAGAGCAATCAGCCCCAGCATTTT.

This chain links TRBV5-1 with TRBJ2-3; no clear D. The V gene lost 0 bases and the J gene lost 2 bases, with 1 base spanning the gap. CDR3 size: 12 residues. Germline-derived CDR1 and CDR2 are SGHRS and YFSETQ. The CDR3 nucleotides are TGCGCCAGCAGCTTGGCCACAGATACGCAGTATTTT. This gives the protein CASSLATDTQYF.

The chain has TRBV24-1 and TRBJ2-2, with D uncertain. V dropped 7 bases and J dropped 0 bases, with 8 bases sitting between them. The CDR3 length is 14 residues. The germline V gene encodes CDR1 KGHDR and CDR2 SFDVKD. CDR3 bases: TGTGCCACCAGCCACAGTGCGAACACCGGGGAGCTGTTTTTT. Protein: CATSHSANTGELFF.

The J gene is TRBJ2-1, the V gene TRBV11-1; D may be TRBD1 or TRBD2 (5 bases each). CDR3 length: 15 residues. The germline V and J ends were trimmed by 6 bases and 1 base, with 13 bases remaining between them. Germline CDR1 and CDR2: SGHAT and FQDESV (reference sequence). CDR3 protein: CASSTGGESYNEQFF. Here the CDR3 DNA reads TGTGCCAGCAGTACTGGGGGAGAATCCTACAATGAGCAGTTCTTC.

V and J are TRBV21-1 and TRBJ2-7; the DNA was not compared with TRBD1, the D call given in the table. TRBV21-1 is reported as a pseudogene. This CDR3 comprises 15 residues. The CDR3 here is CASSKSVSGSHEQYV. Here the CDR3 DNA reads TGTGCCAGCAGCAAAAGTGTGTCAGGGTCCCACGAGCAGTACGTC.

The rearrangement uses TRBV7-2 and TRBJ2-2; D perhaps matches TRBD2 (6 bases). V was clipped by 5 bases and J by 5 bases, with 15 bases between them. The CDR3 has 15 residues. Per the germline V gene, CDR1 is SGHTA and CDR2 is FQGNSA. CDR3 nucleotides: TGTGCCAGCAGCGACATTCCGGGGGTTACCGGGGAGCTGTTTTTT. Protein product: CASSDIPGVTGELFF.

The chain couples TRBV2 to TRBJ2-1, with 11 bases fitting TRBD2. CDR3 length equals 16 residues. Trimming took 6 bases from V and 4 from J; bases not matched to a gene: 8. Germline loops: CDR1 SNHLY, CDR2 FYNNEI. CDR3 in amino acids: CASRGLSGGGYNEQFF. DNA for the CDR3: TGTGCCAGCAGGGGACTTAGCGGGGGGGGGTACAATGAGCAGTTCTTC.

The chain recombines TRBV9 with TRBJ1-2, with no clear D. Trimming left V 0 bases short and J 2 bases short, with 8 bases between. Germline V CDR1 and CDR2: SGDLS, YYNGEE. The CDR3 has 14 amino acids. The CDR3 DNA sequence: TGTGCCAGCAGCGTAGGCGGAGAGAACTATGGCTACACCTTC. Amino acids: CASSVGGENYGYTF. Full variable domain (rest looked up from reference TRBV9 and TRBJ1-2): DSGVTQTPKHLITATGQRVTLRCSPRSGDLSVYWYQQSLDQGLQFLIQYYNGEERAKGNILERFSAQQFPDLHSELNLSSLELGDSALYFCASSVGGENYGYTFGSGTRLTVV.

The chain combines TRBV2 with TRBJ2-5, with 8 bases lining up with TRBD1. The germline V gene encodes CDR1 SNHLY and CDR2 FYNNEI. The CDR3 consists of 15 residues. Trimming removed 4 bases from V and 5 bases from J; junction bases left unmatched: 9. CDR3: CASSGYGQGWETQYF. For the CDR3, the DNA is TGTGCCAGCAGTGGATACGGACAGGGCTGGGAGACCCAGTACTTC.

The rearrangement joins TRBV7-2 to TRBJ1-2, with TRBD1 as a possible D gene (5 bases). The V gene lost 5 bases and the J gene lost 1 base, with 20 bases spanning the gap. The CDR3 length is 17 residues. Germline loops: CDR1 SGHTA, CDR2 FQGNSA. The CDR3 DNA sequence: TGTGCCAGCAGCGCACGGCGGGGGGAGTTGATTAACTATGGCTACACCTTC. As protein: CASSARRGELINYGYTF.

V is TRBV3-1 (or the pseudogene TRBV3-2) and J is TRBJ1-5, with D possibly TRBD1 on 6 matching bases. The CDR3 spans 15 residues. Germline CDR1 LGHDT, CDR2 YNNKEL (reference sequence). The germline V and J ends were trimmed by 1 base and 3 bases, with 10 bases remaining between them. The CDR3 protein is CASSQAQGPNQPQHF. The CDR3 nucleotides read TGTGCCAGCAGCCAAGCACAGGGCCCCAATCAGCCCCAGCATTTT.

In DNA, the CDR3 is TGTGCCAGCTCACCTCAGGGGCGAGGTCAGCCCCAGCATTTT. Amino acids: CASSPQGRGQPQHF. J is TRBJ1-5 and V is TRBV18; D might be TRBD1 (6 bases). Germline-derived CDR1 and CDR2 are KGHSH and LQKENI. V was shortened by 3 bases and J by 6 bases, with 12 bases between the two germline ends. This CDR3 is 14 amino acids long.

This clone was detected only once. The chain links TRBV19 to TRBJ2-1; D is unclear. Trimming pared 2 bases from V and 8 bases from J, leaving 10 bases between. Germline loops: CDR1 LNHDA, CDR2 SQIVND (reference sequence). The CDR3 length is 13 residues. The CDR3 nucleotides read TGTGCCAGTAGTATATACGGTACCTATGAGCAGTTCTTC. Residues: CASSIYGTYEQFF.